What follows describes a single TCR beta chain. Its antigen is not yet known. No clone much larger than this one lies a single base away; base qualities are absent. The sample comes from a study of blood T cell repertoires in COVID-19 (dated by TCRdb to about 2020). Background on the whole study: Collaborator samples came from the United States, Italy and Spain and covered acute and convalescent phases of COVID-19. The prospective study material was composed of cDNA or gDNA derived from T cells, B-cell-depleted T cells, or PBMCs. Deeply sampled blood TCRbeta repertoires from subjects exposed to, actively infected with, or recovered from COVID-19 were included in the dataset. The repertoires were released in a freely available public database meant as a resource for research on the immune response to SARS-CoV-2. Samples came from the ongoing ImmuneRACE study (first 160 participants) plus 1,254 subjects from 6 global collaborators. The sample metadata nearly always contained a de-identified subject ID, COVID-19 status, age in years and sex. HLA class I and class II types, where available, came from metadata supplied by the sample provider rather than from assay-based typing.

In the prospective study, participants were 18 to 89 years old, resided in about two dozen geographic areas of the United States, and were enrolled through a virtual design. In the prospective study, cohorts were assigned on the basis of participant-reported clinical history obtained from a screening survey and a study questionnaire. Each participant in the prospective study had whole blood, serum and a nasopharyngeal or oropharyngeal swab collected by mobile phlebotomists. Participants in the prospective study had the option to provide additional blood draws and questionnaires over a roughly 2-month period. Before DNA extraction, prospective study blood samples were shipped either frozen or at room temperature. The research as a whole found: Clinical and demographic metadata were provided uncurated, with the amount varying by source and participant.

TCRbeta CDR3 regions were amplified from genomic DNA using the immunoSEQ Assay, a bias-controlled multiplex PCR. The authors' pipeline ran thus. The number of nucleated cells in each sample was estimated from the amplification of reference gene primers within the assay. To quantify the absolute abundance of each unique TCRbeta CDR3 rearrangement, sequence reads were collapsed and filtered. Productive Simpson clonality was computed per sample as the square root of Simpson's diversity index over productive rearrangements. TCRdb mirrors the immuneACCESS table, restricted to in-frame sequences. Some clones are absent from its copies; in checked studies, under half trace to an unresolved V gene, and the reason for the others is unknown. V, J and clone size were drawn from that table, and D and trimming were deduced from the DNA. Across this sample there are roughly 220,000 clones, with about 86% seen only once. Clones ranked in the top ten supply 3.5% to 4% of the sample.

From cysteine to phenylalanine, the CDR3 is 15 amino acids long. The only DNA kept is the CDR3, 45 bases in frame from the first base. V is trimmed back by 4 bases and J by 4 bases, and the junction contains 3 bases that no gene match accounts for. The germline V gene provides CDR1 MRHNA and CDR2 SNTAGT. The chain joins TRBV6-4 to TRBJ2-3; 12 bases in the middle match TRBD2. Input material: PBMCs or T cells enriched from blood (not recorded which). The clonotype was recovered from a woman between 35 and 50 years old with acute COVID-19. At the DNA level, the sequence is TGTGCCAGCAGTGCGACTAGCGGGAGCCCAGATACGCAGTATTTT. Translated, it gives CASSATSGSPDTQYF.